Sequencing of this T cell receptor (beta chain) was carried out in a study of blood T cell repertoires in COVID-19. At the level of the study: Sites across the United States, Italy and Spain contributed samples from acute and convalescent COVID-19. From T cells, B-cell-depleted T cells, or PBMCs came the material, which was cDNA or gDNA.

Profiling relied on immunoSEQ multiplex PCR, and the TCRdb table lists in-frame clones only, not all of them. The data hold 200,000 to 300,000 clones, with almost 85% observed a single time. Germline V gene data show CDR1 as SGHTA and CDR2 as FQGNSA. The germline V and J ends were trimmed by 5 bases and 10 bases, with 15 bases remaining between them. The length of the CDR3 is 13 residues. This clone was recorded only once. The sample was peripheral blood. The rearrangement links TRBV7-2 to TRBJ2-1, with D possibly TRBD2 on 6 matching bases. This clonotype was obtained from a man in his fifties with COVID-19, enrolled during active disease. CDR3 in amino acids: CASSTFGGNEQFF. DNA of the CDR3: TGTGCCAGCAGCACCTTTGGCGGGAACGAGCAGTTCTTC. The whole variable domain, filled in from reference TRBV7-2 and TRBJ2-1, reads GAGVSQSPSNKVTEKGKDVELRCDPISGHTALYWYRQSLGQGLEFLIYFQGNSAPDKSGLPSDRFSAERTGGSVSTLTIQRTQQEDSAVYLCASSTFGGNEQFFGPGTRLTVL.